The 14 T cell receptor beta chains given below trace back to one sample, sequenced in a study of regulatory T cells in long-lasting Graves disease. Arm-PCR of CDR3 regions and iRepertoire HTBI primers were the basis on which TCR beta libraries were built. TCRdb itself ran the multiplex PCR reads through MiXCR, one entry per CDR3 protein. The sample yields about 460,000 distinct CDR3 sequences, 22% seen once. Time point described: persistent/refractory GD, antithyroid drugs over 5 years with positive TRAb. RNA from PBMCs was the source of the TCR library. The material sequenced was peripheral blood mononuclear cells (PBMCs), taken when the disease was refractory, from a patient treated with antithyroid drugs. The receptors come from a female donor with Graves disease.

This clonotype was counted at least ten times. The rearrangement uses TRBV20-1 and TRBJ1-6, with unresolved D. Germline loops: CDR1 DFQATT, CDR2 SNEGSKA (reference sequence). CDR3 length equals 12 residues. Trimming cost V 0 bases and J 9 bases, with 6 bases left between them. This CDR3 reads CSARDGISPLHF. The CDR3, as DNA: TGCAGTGCTAGAGACGGAATTTCACCCCTCCACTTT.

V is TRBV19 and J is TRBJ1-5; D might be TRBD1 (5 bases). The germline gives CDR1 LNHDA, CDR2 SQIVND (reference sequence). V lost 3 bases, J lost 11 bases, and 11 bases lay in between. CDR3 length equals 12 residues. CDR3 nucleotides: TGTGCCAGTAGTATTGCCCAAGGGGCCCAGCATTTT. Translation: CASSIAQGAQHF.

This clonotype was detected only a few times. The gene calls are TRBV6-2 or TRBV6-3 and TRBJ2-2; no clear D gene. CDR1 and CDR2 (germline): MNHEY, SVGEGT. V lost 3 bases and J 0 bases, leaving 11 bases between the germline ends. The CDR3 contains 16 residues. For the CDR3, the DNA is TGTGCCAGCAGTTATCTGGCAGAAGCGAACACCGGGGAGCTGTTTTTT. Translated: CASSYLAEANTGELFF.

In its sample, this clonotype was seen a few times. The chain carries TRBV19 and TRBJ1-5, with TRBD1 as a possible D gene (6 bases). Looked up from germline, CDR1 is LNHDA and CDR2 is SQIVND (reference sequence). The CDR3 is 14 residues long. Trimming removed 5 bases from V and 6 bases from J, with 14 bases in between. The CDR3 coding sequence is TGTGCCAGTAGTTCAGGCCGGGGGCTTCAGCCCCAGCATTTT. Its protein product is CASSSGRGLQPQHF.

This clonotype was seen many times. CDR3 loop: CATSRPSDGETQYF. The DNA for the CDR3 is TGTGCCACCAGCAGACCTAGCGACGGTGAGACCCAGTACTTC. The chain is built from TRBV15 and TRBJ2-5, with TRBD2 as a possible D gene (6 bases). The V and J ends lost 2 bases and 5 bases respectively, with 12 bases between them. The CDR3 totals 14 residues. Germline lookup yields CDR1 LNHNV and CDR2 YYDKDF (reference sequence).

This clonotype was counted at least ten times. V and J are TRBV7-2 and TRBJ1-2, with TRBD1 matching over 9 bases. The CDR3 totals 15 residues. The junction had 7 bases not matched to a gene; V was cut back by 4 bases and J by 4 bases. CDR1 SGHTA and CDR2 FQGNSA come from the germline V gene. CDR3: CASSSVQGAGYGYTF. The CDR3 DNA reads as TGTGCCAGCAGCTCCGTACAGGGGGCTGGCTATGGCTACACCTTC.

This chain connects TRBV11-1 to TRBJ2-7, with a possible D match to TRBD2 (7 bases). The V and J ends lost 5 bases and 4 bases respectively, with 15 bases between them. CDR1 and CDR2 (germline): SGHAT, FQDESV (reference sequence). The CDR3 is 14 amino acids. As DNA, the CDR3 is TGTGCCAGCAGCCCTTTTGGGGGGGCTTACGAGCAGTACTTC. This codes for CASSPFGGAYEQYF.

This clonotype was recorded a few times. The J gene is TRBJ1-2, the V gene TRBV25-1, with D hard to call. The CDR3 is 13 amino acids. Deletions cut 6 bases from V and 8 bases from J, with 16 bases between. Germline loops: CDR1 MGHDK, CDR2 SYGVNS. CDR3 DNA sequence: TGTGCCAGCAGCCACCCTACCTACAAGGGCTACACCTTC. Translating gives CASSHPTYKGYTF.

This clonotype was detected many times. V and J are TRBV20-1 and TRBJ2-2; 7 bases line up with TRBD2. The CDR3 spans 15 residues. V lost 4 bases, J lost 1 base, and 6 bases stayed unmatched. The V gene's germline CDR1 is DFQATT and CDR2 SNEGSKA (reference sequence). The CDR3 is CSAISSGGNTGELFF. The CDR3 nucleotides are TGCAGTGCTATCTCTAGCGGAGGGAACACCGGGGAGCTGTTTTTT.

This clonotype was counted only a few times. The CDR3 nucleotides are TGTGCCAGCACTTGGGGGGGGAGCGATCAGCCCCAGCATTTT. Its translation: CASTWGGSDQPQHF. The chain joins TRBV19 to TRBJ1-5, with D maybe TRBD1 (5 bases). The ends were cut back, 9 bases at V and 5 bases at J, with 17 bases in the middle. CDR1 LNHDA and CDR2 SQIVND come from the germline V gene (reference sequence). The CDR3 spans 14 residues. The full variable domain, in which reference TRBV19 and TRBJ1-5 provide the parts outside the CDR3, is DGGITQSPKYLFRKEGQNVTLSCEQNLNHDAMYWYRQDPGQGLRLIYYSQIVNDFQKGDIAEGYSVSREKKESFPLTVTSAQKNPTAFYLCASTWGGSDQPQHFGDGTRLSIL.

Notes on this clonotype: A much larger clone sits a single nucleotide away, making a read error possible. The V and J genes are TRBV10-3 and TRBJ2-7, with D tentatively TRBD2 (6 bases). Per germline, CDR1 ENHRY and CDR2 SYGVKD. V dropped 6 bases and J dropped 0 bases, with 15 bases sitting between them. The CDR3 loop spans 15 amino acids. The DNA for the CDR3 is TGTGCCATCAGCCCGCCCGGACTAACCTCCTACGAGCAGTACTTC. Its protein is CAISPPGLTSYEQYF.

This clonotype was detected a few times. The chain couples TRBV4-1 to TRBJ1-5; TRBD1 aligns across 10 bases. The CDR3 is 15 residues long. Germline V CDR1 and CDR2: MGHRA, YSYEKL. After removal of 3 bases from V and 7 bases from J, the junction contained 6 bases not matched to a gene. The CDR3 DNA reads as TGCGCCAGCAGCCAGGCCGGGACAGGGGACCAGCCCCAGCATTTT. Protein: CASSQAGTGDQPQHF.

Ten or more counts support this clonotype. This chain's CDR3 is CASSSTGQRHEQYF. CDR3 nucleotide sequence: TGTGCCAGCAGTTCTACGGGACAACGGCACGAGCAGTACTTC. The chain links TRBV28 to TRBJ2-7; perhaps TRBD1 as D (6 bases). V was cut by 4 bases and J by 5 bases, with 15 bases left in between. The CDR3 runs to 14 residues. From germline, CDR1 is MDHEN and CDR2 SYDVKM.

V is TRBV30 and J is TRBJ2-7, with TRBD1 matching 9 bases. The CDR3 is 13 amino acids. The V gene's germline CDR1 is GTSNPN and CDR2 SVGIG (reference sequence). V was clipped by 5 bases and J by 1 base; unmatched bases: 3. CDR3 region: CAWGQGLSYEQYF. For the CDR3, the DNA is TGTGCCTGGGGACAGGGGCTTTCCTACGAGCAGTACTTC.